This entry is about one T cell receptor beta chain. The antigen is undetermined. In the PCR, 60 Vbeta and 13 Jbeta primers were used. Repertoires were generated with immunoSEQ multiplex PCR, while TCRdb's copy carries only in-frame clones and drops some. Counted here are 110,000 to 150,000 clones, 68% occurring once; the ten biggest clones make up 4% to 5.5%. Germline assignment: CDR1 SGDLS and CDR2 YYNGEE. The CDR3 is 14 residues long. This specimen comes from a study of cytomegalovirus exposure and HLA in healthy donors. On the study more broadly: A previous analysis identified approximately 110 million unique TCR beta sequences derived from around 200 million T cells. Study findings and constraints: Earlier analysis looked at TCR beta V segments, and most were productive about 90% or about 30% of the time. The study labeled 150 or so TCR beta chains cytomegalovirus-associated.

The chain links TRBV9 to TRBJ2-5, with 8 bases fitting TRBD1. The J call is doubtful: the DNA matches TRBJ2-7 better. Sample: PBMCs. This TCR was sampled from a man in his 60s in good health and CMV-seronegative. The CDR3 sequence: CASSRTGSPYEQYF. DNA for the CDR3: TGTGCCAGCAGCCGGACAGGGTCGCCCTACGAGCAGTACTTC.